This section outlines one TCR beta chain sequence together with its context. Its antigen is not known. The record originates from a study of PD-L1 blockade in urothelial cancer. At the level of the study: The year 2014 saw patients start atezolizumab, 1,200 mg intravenously every 3 weeks. About 85% of the 29 patients were men with bladder-origin urothelial cancer. Prior chemotherapy ranged from 0 to 3 regimens per patient.

Notes on the study in general: When pretreatment blood TCR clonality was below the median, it predicted better survival.

The CDR3 totals 14 residues. Trimming stripped 6 bases from V and 0 bases from J, with 12 bases between. Looked up from germline, CDR1 is MDHEN and CDR2 is SYDVKM. Profiling relied on immunoSEQ multiplex PCR, and the TCRdb table lists in-frame clones only, not all of them. Of 20,000 to 25,000 clones listed, 82% are singletons. Described time point: peripheral blood 6 weeks after treatment start. The sample was PBMCs, taken around atezolizumab (anti-PD-L1) treatment. This sequence originates from a man between 65 and 85 years old with urothelial cancer. V gene TRBV28 combines with J gene TRBJ2-7; D is ambiguous. The CDR3 bases are TGTGCCAGCAGAACTTCTGATAGCTCCTACGAGCAGTACTTC. The encoded protein is CASRTSDSSYEQYF. The whole variable domain, filled in from reference TRBV28 and TRBJ2-7, reads DVKVTQSSRYLVKRTGEKVFLECVQDMDHENMFWYRQDPGLGLRLIYFSYDVKMKEKGDIPEGYSVSREKKERFSLILESASTNQTSMYLCASRTSDSSYEQYFGPGTRLTVT.